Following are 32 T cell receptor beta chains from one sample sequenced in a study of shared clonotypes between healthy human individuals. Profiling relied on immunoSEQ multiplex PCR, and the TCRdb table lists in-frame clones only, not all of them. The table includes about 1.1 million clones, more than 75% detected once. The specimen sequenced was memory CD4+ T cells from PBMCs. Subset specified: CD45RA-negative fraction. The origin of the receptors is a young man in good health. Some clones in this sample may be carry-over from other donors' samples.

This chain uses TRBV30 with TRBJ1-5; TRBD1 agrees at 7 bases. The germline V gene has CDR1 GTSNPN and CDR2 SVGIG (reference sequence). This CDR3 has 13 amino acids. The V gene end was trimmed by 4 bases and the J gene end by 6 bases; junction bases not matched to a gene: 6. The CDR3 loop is CAWNTGVGQPQHF. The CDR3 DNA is TGTGCCTGGAATACAGGGGTCGGTCAGCCCCAGCATTTT. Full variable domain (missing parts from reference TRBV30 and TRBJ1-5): SQTIHQWPATLVQPVGSPLSLECTVEGTSNPNLYWYRQAAGRGLQLLFYSVGIGQISSEVPQNLSASRPQDRQFILSSKKLLLSDSGFYLCAWNTGVGQPQHFGDGTRLSIL.

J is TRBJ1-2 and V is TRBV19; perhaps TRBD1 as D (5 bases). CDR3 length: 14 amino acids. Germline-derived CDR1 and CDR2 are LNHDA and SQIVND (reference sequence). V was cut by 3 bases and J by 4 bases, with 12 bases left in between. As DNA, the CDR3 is TGTGCCAGTAGTATCTCGGCAGGGCCCTATGGCTACACCTTC. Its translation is CASSISAGPYGYTF.

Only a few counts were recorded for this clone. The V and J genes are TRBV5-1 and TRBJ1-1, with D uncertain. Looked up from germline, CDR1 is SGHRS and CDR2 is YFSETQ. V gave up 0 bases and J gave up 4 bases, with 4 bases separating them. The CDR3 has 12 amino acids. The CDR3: CASSLEGTEAFF. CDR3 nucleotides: TGCGCCAGCAGCTTGGAAGGCACTGAAGCTTTCTTT.

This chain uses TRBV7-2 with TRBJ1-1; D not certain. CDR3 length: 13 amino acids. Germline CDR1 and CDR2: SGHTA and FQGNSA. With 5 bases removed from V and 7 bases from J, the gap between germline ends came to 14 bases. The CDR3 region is CASSATWRNEAFF. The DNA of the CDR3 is TGTGCCAGCAGCGCGACATGGCGAAATGAAGCTTTCTTT.

In nucleotides, the CDR3 is TGCGCCAGCAGCTTGGGGGCAGGGGGTGACACTGAAGCTTTCTTT. Translated, it gives CASSLGAGGDTEAFF. The rearrangement uses TRBV5-1 and TRBJ1-1, with 7 bases aligning to TRBD1. Per germline, CDR1 SGHRS and CDR2 YFSETQ. The J segment lost 3 bases and the V segment lost 0 bases, leaving 5 bases of the junction unmatched. This CDR3 spans 15 amino acids.

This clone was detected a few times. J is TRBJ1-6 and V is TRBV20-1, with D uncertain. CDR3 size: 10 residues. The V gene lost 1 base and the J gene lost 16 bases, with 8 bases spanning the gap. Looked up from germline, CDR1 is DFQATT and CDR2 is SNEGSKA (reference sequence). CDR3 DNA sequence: TGCAGTGCTAGAGGAGCCCAACTCCACTTT. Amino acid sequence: CSARGAQLHF.

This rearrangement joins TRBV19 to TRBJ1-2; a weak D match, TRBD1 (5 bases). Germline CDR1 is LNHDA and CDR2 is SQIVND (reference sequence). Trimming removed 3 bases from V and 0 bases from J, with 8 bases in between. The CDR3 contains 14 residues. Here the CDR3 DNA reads TGTGCCAGTAGTATCGCAGGGACTAACTATGGCTACACCTTC. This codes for CASSIAGTNYGYTF.

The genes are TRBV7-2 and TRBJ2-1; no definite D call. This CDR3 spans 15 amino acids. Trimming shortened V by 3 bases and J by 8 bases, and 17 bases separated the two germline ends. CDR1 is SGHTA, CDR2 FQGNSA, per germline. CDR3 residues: CASSFRPQSAHEQFF. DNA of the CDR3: TGTGCCAGCAGCTTTCGGCCCCAAAGCGCCCATGAGCAGTTCTTC. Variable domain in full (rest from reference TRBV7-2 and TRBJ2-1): GAGVSQSPSNKVTEKGKDVELRCDPISGHTALYWYRQSLGQGLEFLIYFQGNSAPDKSGLPSDRFSAERTGGSVSTLTIQRTQQEDSAVYLCASSFRPQSAHEQFFGPGTRLTVL.

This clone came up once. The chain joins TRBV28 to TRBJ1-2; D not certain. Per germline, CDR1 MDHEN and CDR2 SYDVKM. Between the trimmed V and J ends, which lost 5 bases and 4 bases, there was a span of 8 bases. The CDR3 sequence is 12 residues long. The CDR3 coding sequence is TGTGCCAGCAGTCTCATGGGCTATGGCTACACCTTC. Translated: CASSLMGYGYTF.

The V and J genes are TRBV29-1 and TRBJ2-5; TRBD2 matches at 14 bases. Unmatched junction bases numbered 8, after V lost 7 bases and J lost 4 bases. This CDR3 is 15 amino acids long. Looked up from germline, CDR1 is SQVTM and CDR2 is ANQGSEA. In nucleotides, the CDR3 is TGCAGCGCTACATTCGGACTAGCGGGAGGAGAGACCCAGTACTTC. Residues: CSATFGLAGGETQYF.

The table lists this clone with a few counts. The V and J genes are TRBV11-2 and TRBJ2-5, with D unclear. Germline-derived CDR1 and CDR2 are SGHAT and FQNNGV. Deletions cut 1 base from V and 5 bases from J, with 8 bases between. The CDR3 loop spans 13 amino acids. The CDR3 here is CASSLGAWETQYF. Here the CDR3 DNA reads TGTGCCAGCAGCTTAGGGGCCTGGGAGACCCAGTACTTC.

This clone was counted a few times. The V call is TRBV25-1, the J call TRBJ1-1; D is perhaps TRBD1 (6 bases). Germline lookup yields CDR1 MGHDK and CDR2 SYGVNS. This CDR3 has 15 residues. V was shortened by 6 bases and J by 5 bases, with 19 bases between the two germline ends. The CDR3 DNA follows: TGTGCCAGCAGAGGGACCTACGGGGGCTTGACTGAAGCTTTCTTT. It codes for CASRGTYGGLTEAFF.

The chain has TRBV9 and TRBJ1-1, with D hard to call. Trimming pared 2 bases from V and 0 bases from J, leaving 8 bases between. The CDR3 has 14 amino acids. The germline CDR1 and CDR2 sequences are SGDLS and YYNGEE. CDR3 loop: CASSVQYMNTEAFF. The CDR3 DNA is TGTGCCAGCAGCGTCCAGTACATGAACACTGAAGCTTTCTTT.

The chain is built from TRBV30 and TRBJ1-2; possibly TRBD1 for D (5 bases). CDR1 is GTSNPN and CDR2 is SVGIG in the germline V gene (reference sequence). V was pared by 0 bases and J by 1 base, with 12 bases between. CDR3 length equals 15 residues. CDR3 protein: CAWSVGTDFNYGYTF. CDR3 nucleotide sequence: TGTGCCTGGAGTGTAGGGACCGACTTTAACTATGGCTACACCTTC.

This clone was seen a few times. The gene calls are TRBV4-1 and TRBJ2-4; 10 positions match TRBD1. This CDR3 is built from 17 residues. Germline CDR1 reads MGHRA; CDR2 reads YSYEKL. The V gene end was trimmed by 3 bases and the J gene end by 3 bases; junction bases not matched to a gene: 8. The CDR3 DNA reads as TGCGCCAGCAGCCAGATTGGGACAGGGGTAGGCAAAAACATTCAGTACTTC. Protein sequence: CASSQIGTGVGKNIQYF.

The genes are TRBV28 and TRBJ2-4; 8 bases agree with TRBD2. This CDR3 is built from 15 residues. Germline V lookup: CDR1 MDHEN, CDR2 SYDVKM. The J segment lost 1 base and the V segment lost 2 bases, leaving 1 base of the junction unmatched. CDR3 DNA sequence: TGTGCCAGCAGTTTACCGGGAGGGGCCAAAAACATTCAGTACTTC. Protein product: CASSLPGGAKNIQYF.

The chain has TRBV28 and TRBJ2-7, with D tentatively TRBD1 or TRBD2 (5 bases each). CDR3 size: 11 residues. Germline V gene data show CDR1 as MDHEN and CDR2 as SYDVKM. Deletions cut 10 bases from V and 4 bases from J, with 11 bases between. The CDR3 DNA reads TGTGCCACCCGGGGCGAATACGAGCAGTACTTC. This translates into CATRGEYEQYF.

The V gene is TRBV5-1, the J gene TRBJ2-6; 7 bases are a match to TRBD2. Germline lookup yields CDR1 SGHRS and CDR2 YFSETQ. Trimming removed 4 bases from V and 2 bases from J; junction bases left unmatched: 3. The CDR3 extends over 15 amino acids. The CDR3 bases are TGCGCCAGCAGCATGGGAGGGGCTGGGGCCAACGTCCTGACTTTC. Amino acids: CASSMGGAGANVLTF.

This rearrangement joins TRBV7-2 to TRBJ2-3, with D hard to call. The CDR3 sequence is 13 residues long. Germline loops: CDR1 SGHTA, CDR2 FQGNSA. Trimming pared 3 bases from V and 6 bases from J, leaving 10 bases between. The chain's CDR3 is CASSFTGWDTQYF. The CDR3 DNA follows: TGTGCCAGCAGCTTCACCGGGTGGGATACGCAGTATTTT.

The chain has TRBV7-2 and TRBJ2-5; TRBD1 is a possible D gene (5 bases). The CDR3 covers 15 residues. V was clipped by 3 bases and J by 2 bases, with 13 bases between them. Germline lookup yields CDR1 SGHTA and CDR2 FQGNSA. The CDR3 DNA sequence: TGTGCCAGCAGCTTGGGGCTAGTGGGGCAAGAGACCCAGTACTTC. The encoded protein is CASSLGLVGQETQYF.

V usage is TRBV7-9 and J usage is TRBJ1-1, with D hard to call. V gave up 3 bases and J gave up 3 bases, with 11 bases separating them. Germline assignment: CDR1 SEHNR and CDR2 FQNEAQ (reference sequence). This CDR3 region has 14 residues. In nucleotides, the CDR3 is TGTGCCAGCAGCTTTAGCGGGAAAGACACTGAAGCTTTCTTT. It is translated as CASSFSGKDTEAFF.

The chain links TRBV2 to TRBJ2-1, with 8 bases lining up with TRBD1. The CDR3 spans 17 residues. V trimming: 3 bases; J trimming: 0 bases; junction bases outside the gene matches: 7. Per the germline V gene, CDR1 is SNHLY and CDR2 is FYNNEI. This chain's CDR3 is CASSDPWTGRSYNEQFF. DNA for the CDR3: TGTGCCAGCAGTGACCCCTGGACAGGGCGCTCCTACAATGAGCAGTTCTTC.

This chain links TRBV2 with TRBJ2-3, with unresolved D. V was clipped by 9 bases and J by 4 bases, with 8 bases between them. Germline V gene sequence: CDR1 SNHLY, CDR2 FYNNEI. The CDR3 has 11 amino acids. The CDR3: CARSISDTQYF. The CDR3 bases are TGTGCCAGAAGCATTTCAGATACGCAGTATTTT.

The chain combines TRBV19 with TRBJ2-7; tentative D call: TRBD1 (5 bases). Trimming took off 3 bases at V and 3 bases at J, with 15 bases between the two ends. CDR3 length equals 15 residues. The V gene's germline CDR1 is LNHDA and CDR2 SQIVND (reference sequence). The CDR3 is CASSIRAGQVYEQYF. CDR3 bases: TGTGCCAGTAGTATTCGTGCAGGGCAGGTCTACGAGCAGTACTTC.

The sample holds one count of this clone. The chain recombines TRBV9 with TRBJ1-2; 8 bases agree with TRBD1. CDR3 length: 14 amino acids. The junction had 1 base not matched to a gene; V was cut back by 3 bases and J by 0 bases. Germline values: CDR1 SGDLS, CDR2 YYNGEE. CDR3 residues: CASSADRANYGYTF. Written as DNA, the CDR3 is TGTGCCAGCAGCGCGGACAGGGCTAACTATGGCTACACCTTC.

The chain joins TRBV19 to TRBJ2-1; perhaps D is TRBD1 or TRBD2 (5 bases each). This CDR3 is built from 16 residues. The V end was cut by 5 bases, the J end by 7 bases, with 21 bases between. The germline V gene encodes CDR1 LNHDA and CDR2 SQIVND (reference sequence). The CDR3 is CASSPTGTYPWNEQFF. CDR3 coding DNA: TGTGCCAGTAGTCCTACCGGGACCTATCCGTGGAATGAGCAGTTCTTC.

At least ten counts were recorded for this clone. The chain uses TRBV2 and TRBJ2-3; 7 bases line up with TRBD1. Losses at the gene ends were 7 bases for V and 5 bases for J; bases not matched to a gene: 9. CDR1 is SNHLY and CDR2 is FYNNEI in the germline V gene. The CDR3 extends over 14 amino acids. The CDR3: CASKTDRYGDTQYF. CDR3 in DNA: TGTGCCAGCAAGACGGACAGGTACGGAGATACGCAGTATTTT. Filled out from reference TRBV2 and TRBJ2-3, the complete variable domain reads EPEVTQTPSHQVTQMGQEVILRCVPISNHLYFYWYRQILGQKVEFLVSFYNNEISEKSEIFDDQFSVERPDGSNFTLKIRSTKLEDSAMYFCASKTDRYGDTQYFGPGTRLTVL.

The CDR3 spells CASSFGQGLTYTF. The CDR3 DNA follows: TGTGCCAGCAGCTTCGGACAGGGGCTTACCTACACCTTC. This chain links TRBV11-2 with TRBJ1-2; 9 bases line up with TRBD1. The junction had 6 bases not matched to a gene; V was cut back by 3 bases and J by 10 bases. The CDR3 runs to 13 residues. Germline CDR1 is SGHAT and CDR2 is FQNNGV. The variable domain in full, completed from reference TRBV11-2 and TRBJ1-2, reads EAGVAQSPRYKIIEKRQSVAFWCNPISGHATLYWYQQILGQGPKLLIQFQNNGVVDDSQLPKDRFSAERLKGVDSTLKIQPAKLEDSAVYLCASSFGQGLTYTFGSGTRLTVV.

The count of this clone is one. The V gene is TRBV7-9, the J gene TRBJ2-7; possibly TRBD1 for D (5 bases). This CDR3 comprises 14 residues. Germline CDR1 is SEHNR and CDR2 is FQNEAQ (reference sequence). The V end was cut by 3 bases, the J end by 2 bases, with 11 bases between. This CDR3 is CASSLGPRTYEQYF. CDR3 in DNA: TGTGCCAGCAGCTTGGGGCCCCGAACCTACGAGCAGTACTTC. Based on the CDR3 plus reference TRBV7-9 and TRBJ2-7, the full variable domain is DTGVSQNPRHKITKRGQNVTFRCDPISEHNRLYWYRQTLGQGPEFLTYFQNEAQLEKSRLLSDRFSAERPKGSFSTLEIQRTEQGDSAMYLCASSLGPRTYEQYFGPGTRLTVT.

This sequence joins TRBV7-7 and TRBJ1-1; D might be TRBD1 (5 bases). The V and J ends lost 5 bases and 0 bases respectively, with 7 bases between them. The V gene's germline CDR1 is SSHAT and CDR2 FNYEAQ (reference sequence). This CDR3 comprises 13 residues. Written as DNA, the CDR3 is TGTGCCAGCAGCCAGGGTGTGAACACTGAAGCTTTCTTT. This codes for CASSQGVNTEAFF.

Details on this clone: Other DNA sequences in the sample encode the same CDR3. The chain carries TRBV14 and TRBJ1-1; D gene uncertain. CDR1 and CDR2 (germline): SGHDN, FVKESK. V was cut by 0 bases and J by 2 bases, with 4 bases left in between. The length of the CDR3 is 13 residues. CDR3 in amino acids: CASSQDLNTEAFF. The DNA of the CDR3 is TGTGCCAGCAGCCAAGATCTAAACACTGAAGCTTTCTTT.

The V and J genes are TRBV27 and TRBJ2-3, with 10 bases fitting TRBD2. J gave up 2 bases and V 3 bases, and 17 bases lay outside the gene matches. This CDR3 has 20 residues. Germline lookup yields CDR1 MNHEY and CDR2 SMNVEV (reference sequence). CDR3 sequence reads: CASSFLTGTSEQPYTDTQYF. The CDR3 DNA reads TGTGCCAGCAGTTTTCTAACCGGGACTAGCGAACAGCCCTACACAGATACGCAGTATTTT.